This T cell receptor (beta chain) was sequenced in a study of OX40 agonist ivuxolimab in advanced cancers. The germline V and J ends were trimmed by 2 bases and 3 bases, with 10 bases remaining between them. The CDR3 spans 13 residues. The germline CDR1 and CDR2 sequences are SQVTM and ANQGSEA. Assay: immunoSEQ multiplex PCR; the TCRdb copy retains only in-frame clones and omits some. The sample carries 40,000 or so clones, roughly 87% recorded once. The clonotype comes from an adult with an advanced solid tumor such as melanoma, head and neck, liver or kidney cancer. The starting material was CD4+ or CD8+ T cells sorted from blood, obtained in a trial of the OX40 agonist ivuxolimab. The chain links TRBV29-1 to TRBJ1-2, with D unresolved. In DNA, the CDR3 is TGCAGCGTTGAAACAATGCTGTACTATGGCTACACCTTC. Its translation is CSVETMLYYGYTF.